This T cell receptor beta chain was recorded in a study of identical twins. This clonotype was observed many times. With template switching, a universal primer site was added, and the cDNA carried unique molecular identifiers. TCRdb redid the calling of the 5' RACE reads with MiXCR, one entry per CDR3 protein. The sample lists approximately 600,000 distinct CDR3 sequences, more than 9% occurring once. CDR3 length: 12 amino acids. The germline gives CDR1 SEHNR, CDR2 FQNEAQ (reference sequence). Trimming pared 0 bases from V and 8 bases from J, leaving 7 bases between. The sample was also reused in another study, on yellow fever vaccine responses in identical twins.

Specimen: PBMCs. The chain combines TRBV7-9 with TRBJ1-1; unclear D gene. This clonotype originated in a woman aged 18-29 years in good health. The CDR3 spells CASSLAQGEAFF. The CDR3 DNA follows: TGTGCCAGCAGCTTAGCTCAAGGGGAAGCTTTCTTT.